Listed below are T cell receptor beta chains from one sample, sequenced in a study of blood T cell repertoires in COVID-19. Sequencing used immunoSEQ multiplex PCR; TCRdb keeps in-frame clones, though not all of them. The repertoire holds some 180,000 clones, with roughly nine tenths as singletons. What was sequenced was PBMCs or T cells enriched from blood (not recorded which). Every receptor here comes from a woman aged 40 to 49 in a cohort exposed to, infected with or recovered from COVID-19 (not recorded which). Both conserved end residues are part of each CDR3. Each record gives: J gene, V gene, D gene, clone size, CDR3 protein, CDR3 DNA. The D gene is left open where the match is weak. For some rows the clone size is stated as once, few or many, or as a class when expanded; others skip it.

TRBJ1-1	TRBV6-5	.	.	CASRRQPMNTEAFF	TGTGCCAGCAGAAGACAGCCTATGAACACTGAAGCTTTCTTT
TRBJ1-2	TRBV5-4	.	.	CASSYLGQDYGYTF	TGTGCCAGCAGCTACCTGGGGCAGGACTATGGCTACACCTTC
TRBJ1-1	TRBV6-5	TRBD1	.	CASRDRAWDTEAFF	TGTGCCAGCAGGGACAGGGCATGGGACACTGAAGCTTTCTTT
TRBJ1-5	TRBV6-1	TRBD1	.	CASSDLGQGRDQPQHF	TGTGCCAGCAGTGACCTAGGACAGGGCCGGGATCAGCCCCAGCATTTT
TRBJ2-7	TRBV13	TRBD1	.	CASSPYRGSYEQYF	TGTGCCAGCAGCCCATACAGGGGATCCTACGAGCAGTACTTC
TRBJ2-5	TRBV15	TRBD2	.	CATSRGLPAETQYF	TGTGCCACCAGCAGGGGACTACCCGCGGAGACCCAGTACTTC
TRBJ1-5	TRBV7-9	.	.	CASSPPGSQVQPQHF	TGTGCCAGCAGCCCCCCGGGGAGTCAGGTTCAGCCCCAGCATTTT
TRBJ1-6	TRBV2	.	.	CASSEGTANSPLHF	TGTGCCAGCAGTGAAGGGACAGCAAATTCACCCCTCCACTTT
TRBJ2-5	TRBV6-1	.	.	CASSEIGRPGETQYF	TGTGCCAGCAGTGAAATAGGCCGCCCGGGAGAGACCCAGTACTTC
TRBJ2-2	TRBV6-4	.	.	CASSDTQGLNTGELFF	TGTGCCAGCAGTGACACCCAGGGATTAAACACCGGGGAGCTGTTTTTT
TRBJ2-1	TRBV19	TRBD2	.	CASSFSGGSYNEQFF	TGTGCCAGTAGTTTTAGCGGGGGCTCCTACAATGAGCAGTTCTTC
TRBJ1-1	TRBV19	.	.	CASSAQGKPEAFF	TGTGCCAGTAGTGCACAGGGAAAACCTGAAGCTTTCTTT
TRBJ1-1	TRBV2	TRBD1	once	CASSERTGRTEAFF	TGTGCCAGCAGTGAGAGGACAGGGCGAACTGAAGCTTTCTTT
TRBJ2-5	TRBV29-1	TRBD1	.	CSVDGTGGIETQYF	TGCAGCGTTGATGGTACAGGGGGAATCGAGACCCAGTACTTC
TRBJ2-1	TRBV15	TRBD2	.	CATSRDHVRSGSGEQFF	TGTGCCACCAGCAGAGATCATGTGAGGAGCGGGAGTGGTGAGCAGTTCTTC
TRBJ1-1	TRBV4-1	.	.	CASGDIGNTEAFF	TGCGCCAGCGGGGACATAGGGAACACTGAAGCTTTCTTT
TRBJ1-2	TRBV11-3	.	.	CASSPRLPAGGYTF	TGTGCCAGCAGCCCTAGACTCCCTGCGGGTGGCTACACCTTC
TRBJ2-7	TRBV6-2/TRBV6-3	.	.	CASSYPVAHYEQYF	TGTGCCAGCAGTTACCCGGTAGCGCATTACGAGCAGTACTTC
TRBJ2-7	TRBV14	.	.	CASSRSYEQYF	TGTGCCAGCAGCCGCAGCTACGAGCAGTACTTC
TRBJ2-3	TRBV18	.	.	CASSDTGVTDTQYF	TGTGCCAGCTCAGACACCGGGGTCACAGATACGCAGTATTTT
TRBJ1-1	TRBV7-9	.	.	CASTMTGSRPNTEAFF	TGTGCCAGCACCATGACCGGGAGTCGCCCGAACACTGAAGCTTTCTTT
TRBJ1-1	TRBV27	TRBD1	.	CASSPLRDRGFSTEAFF	TGTGCCAGCAGTCCCCTCCGGGACAGGGGTTTTTCCACTGAAGCTTTCTTT
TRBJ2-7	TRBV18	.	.	CASSLASPSYEQYF	TGTGCCAGCTCTCTGGCCTCGCCGTCCTACGAGCAGTACTTC
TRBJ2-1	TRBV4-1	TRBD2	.	CASSQAHRGGSYNEQFF	TGCGCCAGCAGCCAGGCCCATCGGGGGGGCTCCTACAATGAGCAGTTCTTC
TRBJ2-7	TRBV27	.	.	CASKFSGGYEQYF	TGTGCCAGCAAGTTTAGCGGAGGCTACGAGCAGTACTTC
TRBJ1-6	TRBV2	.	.	CASSVGGLNNSPLHF	TGTGCCAGCAGTGTGGGGGGGCTAAATAATTCACCCCTCCACTTT
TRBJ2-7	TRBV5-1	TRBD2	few	CASSLVTSGGGEQYF	TGCGCCAGCAGCTTGGTGACTAGCGGAGGGGGGGAGCAGTACTTC
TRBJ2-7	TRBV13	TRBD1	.	CASSLGQGAYEQYF	TGTGCCAGCAGCTTAGGGCAGGGGGCGTACGAGCAGTACTTC
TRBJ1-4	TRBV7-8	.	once	CASSSMRGGEKLFF	TGTGCCAGCAGCTCCATGCGGGGGGGAGAAAAACTGTTTTTT
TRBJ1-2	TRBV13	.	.	CASSTLDKDYGYTF	TGTGCCAGCAGCACGTTAGACAAGGACTATGGCTACACCTTC
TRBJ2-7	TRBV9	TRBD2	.	CASSVAGLASHEQYF	TGTGCCAGCAGCGTAGCGGGACTAGCGTCCCACGAGCAGTACTTC
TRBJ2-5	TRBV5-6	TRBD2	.	CASSIAGGPVETQYF	TGTGCCAGCAGCATAGCGGGGGGGCCCGTAGAGACCCAGTACTTC
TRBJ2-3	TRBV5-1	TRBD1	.	CASTRQGSLPDTQYF	TGCGCCAGCACCCGACAGGGCTCCCTCCCAGATACGCAGTATTTT
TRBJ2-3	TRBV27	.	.	CASSLWGVTDTQYF	TGTGCCAGCAGTTTATGGGGGGTCACAGATACGCAGTATTTT
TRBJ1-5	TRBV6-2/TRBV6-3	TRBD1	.	CASSTGTGVRNNQPQHF	TGTGCCAGCAGTACGGGGACAGGGGTTCGGAACAATCAGCCCCAGCATTTT
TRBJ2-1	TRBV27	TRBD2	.	CASSLQSGLATAYNEQFF	TGTGCCAGCAGTCTACAATCGGGACTAGCGACTGCCTACAATGAGCAGTTCTTC
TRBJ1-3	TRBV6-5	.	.	CASSLNQGTGNTIYF	TGTGCCAGCAGCCTCAATCAGGGAACTGGAAACACCATATATTTT
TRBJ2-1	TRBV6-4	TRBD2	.	CASSFRLAGPYNEQFF	TGTGCCAGCAGCTTCCGACTAGCGGGGCCCTACAATGAGCAGTTCTTC
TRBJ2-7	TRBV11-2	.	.	CASSLDFGSSYEQYF	TGTGCCAGCAGCTTAGATTTTGGCAGCTCCTACGAGCAGTACTTC
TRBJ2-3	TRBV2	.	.	CASNSDFSDTQYF	TGTGCCAGCAATTCCGACTTCTCAGATACGCAGTATTTT
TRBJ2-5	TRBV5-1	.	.	CASSGFGAIQETQYF	TGCGCCAGCAGCGGGTTTGGAGCCATCCAAGAGACCCAGTACTTC
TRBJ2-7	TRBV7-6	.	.	CASSLLEGSYEQYF	TGTGCCAGCAGCTTACTGGAGGGCTCCTACGAGCAGTACTTC
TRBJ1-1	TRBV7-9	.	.	CASSLGPHLSTEAFF	TGTGCCAGCAGCTTAGGTCCCCATTTGAGCACTGAAGCTTTCTTT
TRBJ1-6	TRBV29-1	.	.	CSVVLGENSPLHF	TGCAGCGTTGTCCTAGGGGAAAATTCACCCCTCCACTTT
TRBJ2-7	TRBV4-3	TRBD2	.	CASSQEASGRAVSYEQYF	TGCGCCAGCAGCCAAGAGGCTAGCGGGAGGGCCGTATCCTACGAGCAGTACTTC
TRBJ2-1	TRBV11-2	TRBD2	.	CASSLEAGGEGDEQFF	TGTGCCAGCAGCTTAGAGGCGGGGGGAGAGGGGGATGAGCAGTTCTTC
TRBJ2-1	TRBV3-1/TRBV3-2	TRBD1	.	CASSQPGQGRNEQFF	TGTGCCAGCAGCCAGCCGGGACAGGGGAGGAATGAGCAGTTCTTC
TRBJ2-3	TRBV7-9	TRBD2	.	CASSLSAVGGGADTQYF	TGTGCCAGCAGCTTATCCGCTGTCGGGGGAGGGGCTGATACGCAGTATTTT
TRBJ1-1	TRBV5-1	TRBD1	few	CASSPEGQGVITNTEAFF	TGCGCCAGCAGCCCCGAAGGACAGGGGGTCATAACGAACACTGAAGCTTTCTTT
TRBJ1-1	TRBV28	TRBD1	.	CASSLPSQFSGTGWGWNTEAFF	TGTGCCAGCAGTTTACCGTCTCAGTTTTCTGGGACAGGGTGGGGTTGGAACACTGAAGCTTTCTTT
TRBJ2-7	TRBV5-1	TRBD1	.	CARKRDRSYSYEQYF	TGCGCCAGAAAACGGGACAGGAGTTACTCTTACGAGCAGTACTTC
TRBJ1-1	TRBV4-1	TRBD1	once	CASSRTSRQGGTEAFF	TGCGCCAGCAGCCGTACGTCCCGACAGGGAGGCACTGAAGCTTTCTTT
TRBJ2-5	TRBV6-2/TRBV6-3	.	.	CASSYGLSSTTQYF	TGTGCCAGCAGTTACGGGCTTTCTTCTACGACCCAGTACTTC
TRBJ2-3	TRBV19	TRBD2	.	CASTYSGRGTDTQYF	TGTGCCAGTACCTATAGCGGGAGGGGCACAGATACGCAGTATTTT